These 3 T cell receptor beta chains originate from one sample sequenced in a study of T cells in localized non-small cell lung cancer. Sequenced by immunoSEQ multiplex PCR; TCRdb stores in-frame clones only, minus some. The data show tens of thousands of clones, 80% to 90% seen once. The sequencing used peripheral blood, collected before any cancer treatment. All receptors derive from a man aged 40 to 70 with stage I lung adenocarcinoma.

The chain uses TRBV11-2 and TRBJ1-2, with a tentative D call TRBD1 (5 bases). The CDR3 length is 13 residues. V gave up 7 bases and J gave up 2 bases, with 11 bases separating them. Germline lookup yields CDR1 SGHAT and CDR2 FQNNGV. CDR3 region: CASTRTQNYGYTF. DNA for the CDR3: TGTGCCAGCACCCGGACACAAAACTATGGCTACACCTTC.

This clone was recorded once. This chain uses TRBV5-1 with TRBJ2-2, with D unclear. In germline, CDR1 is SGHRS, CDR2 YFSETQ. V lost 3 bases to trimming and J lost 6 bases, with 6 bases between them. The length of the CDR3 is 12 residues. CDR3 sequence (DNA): TGCGCCAGCAGCTCCCACTCCGGGGAGCTGTTTTTT. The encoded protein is CASSSHSGELFF.

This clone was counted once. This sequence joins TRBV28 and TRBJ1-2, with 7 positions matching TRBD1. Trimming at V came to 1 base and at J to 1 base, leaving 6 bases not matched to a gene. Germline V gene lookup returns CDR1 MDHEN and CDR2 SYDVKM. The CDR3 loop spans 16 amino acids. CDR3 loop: CASSLSVAGGNYGYTF. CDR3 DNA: TGTGCCAGCAGTTTATCAGTGGCAGGGGGTAACTATGGCTACACCTTC.